The next 28 T cell receptor beta chains were all read from a single sample in a study of cytomegalovirus exposure and HLA in healthy donors. PCR primers comprised 60 Vbeta and 13 Jbeta primers. Profiling relied on immunoSEQ multiplex PCR, and the TCRdb table lists in-frame clones only, not all of them. In the table there are approximately 120,000 clones, about 15% of which are singletons. The material sequenced was PBMCs. These receptors were taken from a female donor in good health and CMV-seropositive.

The V call is TRBV5-6, the J call TRBJ2-7; 10 bases align to TRBD1. The CDR3 is 15 residues long. The V gene end was trimmed by 5 bases and the J gene end by 3 bases; junction bases not matched to a gene: 8. The germline gives CDR1 SGHDT, CDR2 YYEEEE. DNA of the CDR3: TGTGCCAGCAGGCGACCGGGACAGGGGTACTACGAGCAGTACTTC. Protein product: CASRRPGQGYYEQYF. The variable domain in full, completed from reference TRBV5-6 and TRBJ2-7, reads DAGVTQSPTHLIKTRGQQVTLRCSPKSGHDTVSWYQQALGQGPQFIFQYYEEEERQRGNFPDRFSGHQFPNYSSELNVNALLLGDSALYLCASRRPGQGYYEQYFGPGTRLTVT.

The sample holds a few counts of this clone. The junction differs from germline at one of its ends, possibly a read error. The chain joins TRBV6-5 to TRBJ2-1, with 8 positions matching TRBD2. This CDR3 region has 16 residues. From germline, CDR1 is MNHEY and CDR2 SVGAGI. This CDR3 is CASSYGAGGHYNEQFF. In nucleotides, the CDR3 is TGTGCCAGTAGTTACGGCGCGGGGGGTCACTACAATGAGCAGTTCTTC.

The V and J genes are TRBV6-6 and TRBJ1-5; 7 bases align to TRBD1. This CDR3 region has 15 residues. Per germline, CDR1 MNHNY and CDR2 SVGAGI (reference sequence). The V and J ends lost 2 bases and 6 bases, in that order; junction bases with no gene match: 7. The DNA of the CDR3 is TGTGCCAGCAGTTACGGGATACAGGGGCCTCAGCCCCAGCATTTT. Its translation is CASSYGIQGPQPQHF.

The chain employs TRBV5-6 and TRBJ2-1; perhaps TRBD1 as D (5 bases). This CDR3 is 15 amino acids long. The V gene's germline CDR1 is SGHDT and CDR2 YYEEEE. V lost 0 bases, J lost 8 bases, and 15 bases lay in between. CDR3 nucleotides: TGTGCCAGCAGCTTGGGACAGTGGAGAGGCGATGAGCAGTTCTTC. This translates into CASSLGQWRGDEQFF.

The chain uses TRBV4-2 and TRBJ1-5; D is uncertain. The V gene's germline CDR1 is LGHNA and CDR2 YNFKEQ. V shed 1 base and J shed 2 bases, with 9 bases lying between them. The CDR3 covers 15 residues. The CDR3 here is CASSQGLEGNQPQHF. CDR3 coding DNA: TGTGCCAGCAGCCAAGGCCTAGAAGGCAATCAGCCCCAGCATTTT.

The V and J genes are TRBV6-5 and TRBJ2-5, with D perhaps matching TRBD2 (5 bases). The assigned J gene may be wrong: the sequence end matches TRBJ2-7 better. The CDR3 contains 13 residues. CDR1 and CDR2 (germline): MNHEY, SVGAGI. CDR3: CASSYSARDEQYF. In DNA form, the CDR3 reads TGTGCCAGCAGTTACTCGGCGCGGGACGAGCAGTACTTC.

This clone was counted only a few times. The rearrangement uses TRBV6-1 and TRBJ1-5; D is possibly TRBD1 (6 bases). This CDR3 comprises 13 residues. Germline CDR1 MNHNS, CDR2 SASEGT. V was trimmed by 4 bases and J by 4 bases, leaving 8 bases between them. CDR3 sequence: CASSVQGNQPQHF. As DNA, the CDR3 is TGTGCCAGCAGTGTACAGGGTAATCAGCCCCAGCATTTT.

The rearrangement uses TRBV18 and TRBJ1-2; D gene unclear. Trimming took off 3 bases at V and 8 bases at J, with 13 bases between the two ends. In germline, CDR1 is KGHSH, CDR2 LQKENI. There are 13 residues in the CDR3. CDR3 residues: CASSPSDTRGYTF. CDR3 DNA sequence: TGTGCCAGCTCACCTTCCGACACCAGAGGCTACACCTTC.

The genes are TRBV10-3 and TRBJ2-1; D possibly corresponds to TRBD1 (7 bases). V lost 7 bases, J lost 8 bases, and 21 bases lay in between. CDR3 length equals 15 residues. Germline CDR1 ENHRY, CDR2 SYGVKD. The CDR3 region is CAITEGPGGYDEQFF. Here the CDR3 DNA reads TGTGCCATCACCGAGGGACCAGGGGGGTATGATGAGCAGTTCTTC.

The rearrangement joins TRBV4-3 to TRBJ2-7; 8 nucleotides match TRBD1. Germline V gene lookup returns CDR1 LGHNA and CDR2 YSLEER. The CDR3 is 15 amino acids. The V gene end was trimmed by 0 bases and the J gene end by 4 bases; junction bases not matched to a gene: 5. CDR3: CASSQETDRAYEQYF. The CDR3 region has the DNA TGCGCCAGCAGCCAAGAAACGGACAGGGCATACGAGCAGTACTTC.

V and J are TRBV7-9 and TRBJ1-6; TRBD1 aligns across 7 bases. The germline V gene has CDR1 SEHNR and CDR2 FQNEAQ (reference sequence). The J segment lost 7 bases and the V segment lost 5 bases, leaving 11 bases of the junction unmatched. The CDR3 extends over 16 amino acids. This CDR3 is CASSTKGQVGNSPLHF. As DNA, the CDR3 is TGTGCCAGCAGCACCAAAGGACAGGTTGGAAATTCACCCCTCCACTTT.

Only a few counts were recorded for this clone. This chain links TRBV6-6 with TRBJ1-1; TRBD1 matches at 10 bases. This CDR3 contains 15 residues. CDR1 is MNHNY and CDR2 is SVGAGI in the germline V gene (reference sequence). V lost 0 bases to trimming and J lost 3 bases; unmatched junction nucleotides: 1. This CDR3 is CASSYSGQGYTEAFF. The CDR3 coding sequence is TGTGCCAGCAGTTACTCGGGACAGGGGTACACTGAAGCTTTCTTT.

The chain recombines TRBV5-6 with TRBJ2-3, with TRBD1 matching 9 bases. V shed 1 base, J shed 2 bases, and the junction held 8 bases outside the gene matches. The CDR3 is made up of 17 amino acids. Germline CDR1 and CDR2: SGHDT and YYEEEE. DNA for the CDR3: TGTGCCAGCAGCTTGTACTGGGGACAGGGCACCACAGATACGCAGTATTTT. The encoded protein is CASSLYWGQGTTDTQYF.

The V call is TRBV6-1, the J call TRBJ1-5; weak D call: TRBD1 (6 bases). This CDR3 has 15 residues. Germline loops: CDR1 MNHNS, CDR2 SASEGT. The V end lost 6 bases, the J end lost 5 bases, and 17 bases lay between the germline ends. CDR3 loop: CASRRPGGVDQPQHF. The CDR3 nucleotides read TGTGCCAGCAGAAGACCGGGGGGCGTTGATCAGCCCCAGCATTTT.

This chain uses TRBV7-2 with TRBJ1-6; D gene uncertain. V gave up 1 base and J gave up 6 bases, with 13 bases separating them. In germline, CDR1 is SGHTA, CDR2 FQGNSA. The CDR3 is 16 amino acids. As DNA, the CDR3 is TGTGCCAGCAGCTTAGGGGCCTCTCGATTTAATTCACCCCTCCACTTT. This gives the protein CASSLGASRFNSPLHF.

The chain is built from TRBV6-1 and TRBJ2-7, with D perhaps TRBD1 (5 bases). CDR3 length equals 12 residues. Germline-derived CDR1 and CDR2 are MNHNS and SASEGT. The V and J ends lost 8 bases and 6 bases respectively, with 14 bases between them. CDR3 in amino acids: CASSAGYLEQYF. Written as DNA, the CDR3 is TGTGCCAGCTCGGCAGGGTATCTCGAGCAGTACTTC.

To note about this clone: Other DNA sequences of this sample code for an identical CDR3. The rearrangement joins TRBV4-3 to TRBJ2-3; 10 bases agree with TRBD2. CDR3 length: 17 amino acids. CDR1 and CDR2 from the germline V gene are LGHNA and YSLEER. V lost 1 base to trimming and J lost 3 bases; unmatched junction nucleotides: 7. CDR3: CASSQVLAGALTDTQYF. CDR3 coding DNA: TGCGCCAGCAGCCAAGTTCTAGCGGGGGCCCTAACAGATACGCAGTATTTT.

This rearrangement joins TRBV4-1 to TRBJ2-1; 7 nucleotides agree with TRBD2. J was trimmed by 7 bases and V by 5 bases; bases with no gene match: 14. CDR3 length: 16 residues. Per the germline V gene, CDR1 is MGHRA and CDR2 is YSYEKL. The CDR3 DNA reads as TGCGCCAGCAGCACCGCTCTGGGAGGGTTCTATAATGAGCAGTTCTTC. It yields the protein CASSTALGGFYNEQFF.

J is TRBJ2-7 and V is TRBV19, with 9 bases lining up with TRBD1. This CDR3 region has 14 residues. Germline V gene sequence: CDR1 LNHDA, CDR2 SQIVND (reference sequence). Trimming removed 5 bases from V and 5 bases from J; junction bases left unmatched: 7. CDR3 amino acids: CASSPDRGNNEQYF. The CDR3 DNA reads as TGTGCCAGTAGTCCTGACAGGGGGAACAACGAGCAGTACTTC. The full variable domain, completed using reference TRBV19 and TRBJ2-7, is DGGITQSPKYLFRKEGQNVTLSCEQNLNHDAMYWYRQDPGQGLRLIYYSQIVNDFQKGDIAEGYSVSREKKESFPLTVTSAQKNPTAFYLCASSPDRGNNEQYFGPGTRLTVT.

The rearrangement uses TRBV28 and TRBJ2-5, with 9 bases lining up with TRBD1. The end of the DNA aligns better with TRBJ2-7, so the J call may be wrong. The CDR3 is 14 amino acids. Germline CDR1 reads MDHEN; CDR2 reads SYDVKM. This CDR3 is CASSGQGTNYEQYF. The CDR3 coding sequence is TGTGCCAGCAGCGGACAGGGGACGAACTACGAGCAGTACTTC.

This clone occurred a few times. The chain uses TRBV7-9 and TRBJ1-4, with D possibly matching TRBD1 (6 bases). Germline V CDR1 and CDR2: SEHNR, FQNEAQ (reference sequence). This CDR3 comprises 14 residues. Trimming stripped 4 bases from V and 8 bases from J, with 14 bases between. The CDR3 DNA is TGTGCCAGCAGCTCACACAGGGATGAAGAAAAACTGTTTTTT. Translation gives CASSSHRDEEKLFF.

This clone appeared a few times. V is TRBV7-7 and J is TRBJ2-2; maybe TRBD2 (5 bases). The CDR3 extends over 15 amino acids. Trimming removed 1 base from V and 4 bases from J, with 10 bases in between. The germline gives CDR1 SSHAT, CDR2 FNYEAQ (reference sequence). Here the CDR3 DNA reads TGTGCCAGCAGCTTAGTTCCGGGAAGCACCGGGGAGCTGTTTTTT. The encoded protein is CASSLVPGSTGELFF.

This clone was recorded a few times. J is TRBJ2-2 and V is TRBV5-1; D may be TRBD2 (6 bases). V lost 1 base and J lost 2, with 15 bases in between. In germline, CDR1 is SGHRS, CDR2 YFSETQ. The CDR3 has 17 residues. CDR3 sequence reads: CASSLPLGGKNTGELFF. The CDR3 nucleotides are TGCGCCAGCAGCTTGCCTTTGGGGGGAAAAAACACCGGGGAGCTGTTTTTT.

V usage is TRBV30 and J usage is TRBJ2-7; a weak D match, TRBD2 (6 bases). V dropped 5 bases and J dropped 3 bases, with 11 bases sitting between them. Germline V gene data show CDR1 as GTSNPN and CDR2 as SVGIG (reference sequence). The CDR3 extends over 12 amino acids. CDR3 sequence: CAWARLVYEQYF. The DNA for the CDR3 is TGTGCCTGGGCCCGACTAGTCTACGAGCAGTACTTC.

V gene TRBV2 combines with J gene TRBJ2-1; D perhaps matches TRBD1 (5 bases). The CDR3 runs 17 residues. V was clipped by 6 bases and J by 3 bases, with 21 bases between them. Per germline, CDR1 SNHLY and CDR2 FYNNEI. CDR3 DNA sequence: TGTGCCAGCAGCTCTCTACAGGTCCCCATGATCTACAATGAGCAGTTCTTC. Amino acids: CASSSLQVPMIYNEQFF.

V usage is TRBV7-8 and J usage is TRBJ2-7; possibly TRBD2 for D (6 bases). The V gene's germline CDR1 is SGHVS and CDR2 FQNEAQ. This CDR3 is built from 16 residues. The ends were cut back, 5 bases at V and 3 bases at J, with 20 bases in the middle. CDR3 DNA: TGTGCCAGCAGCCTCGTGAGGACTACGAGGTTCTACGAGCAGTACTTC. It is translated as CASSLVRTTRFYEQYF.

This clone was seen only a few times. This chain joins TRBV28 and TRBJ2-7; 13 nucleotides align to TRBD2. There are 14 residues in the CDR3. Trimming took 6 bases from V and 2 from J; bases not matched to a gene: 1. CDR1 is MDHEN, CDR2 SYDVKM, per germline. The CDR3 sequence: CASSGLAGAYEQYF. Written as DNA, the CDR3 is TGTGCCAGCAGCGGACTAGCGGGGGCCTACGAGCAGTACTTC. Combining the CDR3 with reference TRBV28 and TRBJ2-7 gives the whole variable domain DVKVTQSSRYLVKRTGEKVFLECVQDMDHENMFWYRQDPGLGLRLIYFSYDVKMKEKGDIPEGYSVSREKKERFSLILESASTNQTSMYLCASSGLAGAYEQYFGPGTRLTVT.

This clone was observed a few times. The V and J genes are TRBV5-1 and TRBJ2-1, with 15 bases lining up with TRBD2. V dropped 7 bases and J dropped 0; count of bases not matched to a gene: 5. CDR1 and CDR2 (germline): SGHRS, YFSETQ. The CDR3 covers 17 residues. The CDR3 loop is CASRGLAGGGSYNEQFF. DNA of the CDR3: TGCGCCAGCCGGGGACTAGCGGGGGGAGGCTCCTACAATGAGCAGTTCTTC.